Each of the 25 T cell receptor beta chains below was sequenced from the same sample in a study of cytomegalovirus exposure and HLA in healthy donors. 60 Vbeta and 13 Jbeta primers were used in PCR. Assay used: immunoSEQ multiplex PCR; TCRdb lists only in-frame clones, some missing. The sample consists of just over 200,000 clones, 65% to 80% of them appearing once. Material for sequencing was PBMCs. These receptors all come from a man aged 45-65 years in good health and CMV-seronegative.

This clone was detected only a few times. V usage is TRBV7-6 and J usage is TRBJ2-7; 13 positions match TRBD2. Unmatched junction bases numbered 2, after V lost 4 bases and J lost 2 bases. Germline V lookup: CDR1 SGHVS, CDR2 FNYEAQ. The CDR3 is made up of 15 amino acids. CDR3 sequence (DNA): TGTGCCAGCAGCTCAGGGACTAGCGGGACCTACGAGCAGTACTTC. Its translation: CASSSGTSGTYEQYF.

The chain uses TRBV5-1 and TRBJ2-7; a weak D match, TRBD1 (5 bases). Germline V gene sequence: CDR1 SGHRS, CDR2 YFSETQ. This CDR3 has 15 amino acids. Trimming took off 2 bases at V and 1 base at J, with 13 bases between the two ends. The CDR3, as DNA: TGCGCCAGCAGCTTTGAGGACACGGCTTCCTACGAGCAGTACTTC. It encodes CASSFEDTASYEQYF.

This chain joins TRBV11-2 and TRBJ2-2; 9 nucleotides match TRBD1. CDR3 length: 17 amino acids. With V trimmed by 5 bases and J by 2 bases, 9 bases remained unmatched. CDR1 SGHAT and CDR2 FQNNGV come from the germline V gene. The CDR3 loop reads CASSGGYRGPNTGELFF. Written as DNA, the CDR3 is TGTGCCAGCAGCGGGGGGTACAGGGGGCCCAACACCGGGGAGCTGTTTTTT. Full variable domain (rest looked up from reference TRBV11-2 and TRBJ2-2): EAGVAQSPRYKIIEKRQSVAFWCNPISGHATLYWYQQILGQGPKLLIQFQNNGVVDDSQLPKDRFSAERLKGVDSTLKIQPAKLEDSAVYLCASSGGYRGPNTGELFFGEGSRLTVL.

The chain couples TRBV29-1 to TRBJ1-2; 12 nucleotides line up with TRBD1. V was pared by 4 bases and J by 7 bases, with 4 bases of the junction left unmatched. Germline CDR1 and CDR2: SQVTM and ANQGSEA. The CDR3 is made up of 13 amino acids. The CDR3 region has the DNA TGCAGCGTTGGAGGGACAGGGGGCTCTGGCTACACCTTC. As protein: CSVGGTGGSGYTF. Variable domain in full (rest from reference TRBV29-1 and TRBJ1-2): SAVISQKPSRDICQRGTSLTIQCQVDSQVTMMFWYRQQPGQSLTLIATANQGSEATYESGFVIDKFPISRPNLTFSTLTVSNMSPEDSSIYLCSVGGTGGSGYTFGSGTRLTVV.

This clone was detected a few times. The genes are TRBV7-2 and TRBJ1-3; D is unclear. This CDR3 is 11 amino acids long. The V gene lost 6 bases and the J gene lost 8 bases, with 8 bases spanning the gap. Germline values: CDR1 SGHTA, CDR2 FQGNSA. Here the CDR3 DNA reads TGTGCCAGCAGTTCCGCGGACACCATATATTTT. Protein: CASSSADTIYF.

A few counts support this clone. The CDR3 bases are TGTGCCAGCAGCCCCAGACTAGCGGGAGATGTGAGTGAGCAGTTCTTC. Its translation is CASSPRLAGDVSEQFF. V gene TRBV7-9 combines with J gene TRBJ2-1; 12 bases fit TRBD2. From germline, CDR1 is SEHNR and CDR2 FQNEAQ (reference sequence). The CDR3 has 16 residues. The J segment lost 9 bases and the V segment lost 5 bases, leaving 11 bases of the junction unmatched.

The chain couples TRBV27 to TRBJ2-1, with 11 bases lining up with TRBD2. V lost 5 bases to trimming and J lost 7 bases; unmatched junction nucleotides: 10. Germline lookup yields CDR1 MNHEY and CDR2 SMNVEV (reference sequence). The CDR3 contains 16 residues. CDR3 in DNA: TGTGCCAGCAGTCCTAAGACTAGCGGGAATCGAAATGAGCAGTTCTTC. Translation gives CASSPKTSGNRNEQFF.

This clone appeared a single time. This chain joins TRBV7-2 and TRBJ2-5; D might be TRBD1 (5 bases). Looked up from germline, CDR1 is SGHTA and CDR2 is FQGNSA. This CDR3 is 15 amino acids long. Trimming cost V 4 bases and J 5 bases, with 17 bases left between them. The CDR3: CASSSWNTPGETQYF. CDR3 in DNA: TGTGCCAGCAGCTCCTGGAATACTCCAGGGGAGACCCAGTACTTC.

V is TRBV19 and J is TRBJ1-2; maybe TRBD1 (5 bases). Germline values: CDR1 LNHDA, CDR2 SQIVND (reference sequence). Trimming stripped 5 bases from V and 5 bases from J, with 12 bases between. This CDR3 has 13 amino acids. In nucleotides, the CDR3 is TGTGCCAGTAGTCGGGGGGTAGGTTATGGCTACACCTTC. Translation: CASSRGVGYGYTF.

V is TRBV6-4 and J is TRBJ2-2, with 11 positions matching TRBD2. Germline assignment: CDR1 MRHNA and CDR2 SNTAGT. V gave up 5 bases and J gave up 4 bases; unmatched junction bases: 9. This CDR3 has 17 amino acids. For the CDR3, the DNA is TGTGCCAGCAGTAAAGGCCAACTAGCGGGAGCCACCGGGGAGCTGTTTTTT. Translating it yields CASSKGQLAGATGELFF.

This clone was seen more than once but under ten times. The V call is TRBV27, the J call TRBJ1-2; D is ambiguous. Germline CDR1 MNHEY, CDR2 SMNVEV (reference sequence). V lost 1 base and J 0 bases, leaving 9 bases between the germline ends. This CDR3 contains 15 residues. The CDR3 DNA follows: TGTGCCAGCAGTTTATTAGCAGAAGCTAACTATGGCTACACCTTC. As protein: CASSLLAEANYGYTF.

The chain uses TRBV6-1 and TRBJ2-2; 7 bases map to TRBD2. CDR1 is MNHNS, CDR2 SASEGT, per germline. The CDR3 spans 15 residues. The V gene end was trimmed by 7 bases and the J gene end by 4 bases; junction bases not matched to a gene: 9. The CDR3 protein is CASTSPSGGTGELFF. In DNA form, the CDR3 reads TGTGCCAGCACTTCACCTAGCGGAGGCACCGGGGAGCTGTTTTTT.

The chain combines TRBV5-1 with TRBJ2-7, with 9 bases matching TRBD2. This CDR3 spans 16 amino acids. V trimming: 0 bases; J trimming: 1 base; junction bases outside the gene matches: 5. Per the germline V gene, CDR1 is SGHRS and CDR2 is YFSETQ. CDR3 sequence reads: CASSLVTSGLSYEQYF. CDR3 nucleotides: TGCGCCAGCAGCTTGGTGACTAGCGGTCTATCCTACGAGCAGTACTTC. Full variable domain (remainder filled in from reference TRBV5-1 and TRBJ2-7): KAGVTQTPRYLIKTRGQQVTLSCSPISGHRSVSWYQQTPGQGLQFLFEYFSETQRNKGNFPGRFSGRQFSNSRSEMNVSTLELGDSALYLCASSLVTSGLSYEQYFGPGTRLTVT.

The chain has TRBV6-5 and TRBJ2-7; TRBD1 matches 7 bases. Trimming took 0 bases from V and 9 from J; bases not matched to a gene: 14. The germline V gene encodes CDR1 MNHEY and CDR2 SVGAGI. CDR3 length: 16 amino acids. CDR3 loop: CASSYSRPDRAGRQYF. CDR3 bases: TGTGCCAGCAGTTACTCCAGGCCCGACAGGGCGGGTCGGCAGTACTTC.

This chain connects TRBV7-6 to TRBJ2-5, with D possibly matching TRBD2 (6 bases). The DNA end is a closer match to TRBJ2-7, so the J assignment may be wrong. The CDR3 is 14 residues long. Germline loops: CDR1 SGHVS, CDR2 FNYEAQ. The CDR3 coding sequence is TGTGCCAGCAGTTACAGCGGGCCCTCCTACGAGCAGTACTTC. It translates to CASSYSGPSYEQYF.

The gene calls are TRBV6-4 and TRBJ2-3; TRBD2 matches 8 bases. V shed 5 bases, J shed 0 bases, and the junction held 4 bases outside the gene matches. CDR1 is MRHNA, CDR2 SNTAGT, per germline. The CDR3 sequence is 15 residues long. The CDR3 sequence: CASSPIAGSTDTQYF. CDR3 sequence (DNA): TGTGCCAGCAGTCCAATAGCGGGGAGCACAGATACGCAGTATTTT.

V usage is TRBV7-9 and J usage is TRBJ2-1; 7 nucleotides line up with TRBD1. The CDR3 spans 14 residues. J gave up 4 bases and V 4 bases, and 4 bases lay outside the gene matches. Germline V CDR1 and CDR2: SEHNR, FQNEAQ (reference sequence). CDR3 residues: CASSSPGQYNEQFF. The CDR3 DNA reads as TGTGCCAGCAGCTCACCGGGACAGTACAATGAGCAGTTCTTC.

The chain links TRBV28 to TRBJ2-5; D is possibly TRBD1 (5 bases). CDR1 MDHEN and CDR2 SYDVKM come from the germline V gene. This CDR3 comprises 13 residues. V was pared by 3 bases and J by 5 bases, with 10 bases between. The CDR3 bases are TGTGCCAGCAGTTTGGATAAGGGGGAGACCCAGTACTTC. Its protein is CASSLDKGETQYF. Drawing the rest from reference TRBV28 and TRBJ2-5, the complete variable domain is DVKVTQSSRYLVKRTGEKVFLECVQDMDHENMFWYRQDPGLGLRLIYFSYDVKMKEKGDIPEGYSVSREKKERFSLILESASTNQTSMYLCASSLDKGETQYFGPGTRLLVL.

The chain combines TRBV15 with TRBJ2-3, with a possible D match to TRBD2 (6 bases). The germline V and J ends were trimmed by 5 bases and 0 bases, with 12 bases remaining between them. The CDR3 spans 15 residues. Germline CDR1 reads LNHNV; CDR2 reads YYDKDF (reference sequence). CDR3 in amino acids: CATSPNRGSTDTQYF. CDR3 bases: TGTGCCACCAGCCCGAACCGGGGGAGCACAGATACGCAGTATTTT.

V and J are TRBV19 and TRBJ1-5; TRBD1 agrees at 12 bases. The germline V gene encodes CDR1 LNHDA and CDR2 SQIVND (reference sequence). Trimming removed 6 bases from V and 4 bases from J; junction bases left unmatched: 7. CDR3 length equals 16 residues. CDR3 bases: TGTGCCAGTAGCCCGGGACAGGGGGCGCGTAATCAGCCCCAGCATTTT. Amino acids: CASSPGQGARNQPQHF.

V usage is TRBV30 and J usage is TRBJ2-2; 9 bases map to TRBD2. Germline CDR1 is GTSNPN and CDR2 is SVGIG (reference sequence). The ends lost 2 bases at V and 0 bases at J; junction bases unmatched: 10. This CDR3 contains 18 residues. The CDR3 region has the DNA TGTGCCTGGAGTAAGATGCGGGAGGGATTCGCGAACACCGGGGAGCTGTTTTTT. As protein: CAWSKMREGFANTGELFF.

V gene TRBV11-2 combines with J gene TRBJ1-2; possible D gene TRBD1, 5 bases. Germline-derived CDR1 and CDR2 are SGHAT and FQNNGV. Trimming cost V 4 bases and J 8 bases, with 17 bases left between them. The CDR3 length is 14 residues. The CDR3 coding sequence is TGTGCCAGCAGCTGGACCGACCAGGGCCAGGGCTACACCTTC. Translating gives CASSWTDQGQGYTF.

The genes are TRBV28 and TRBJ2-7, with a weak D call TRBD1 (5 bases). Looked up from germline, CDR1 is MDHEN and CDR2 is SYDVKM. The CDR3 extends over 18 amino acids. With 1 base removed from V and 0 bases from J, the gap between germline ends came to 19 bases. The CDR3 bases are TGTGCCAGCAGTTTATCCTCCAAACACCACAGGAGCTCCTACGAGCAGTACTTC. The encoded protein is CASSLSSKHHRSSYEQYF.

The CDR3 protein is CASSVITSGISNTGELFF. CDR3 nucleotides: TGTGCCAGCAGCGTAATCACCAGCGGCATATCGAACACCGGGGAGCTGTTTTTT. The chain is built from TRBV9 and TRBJ2-2, with D possibly TRBD2 on 5 matching bases. Between the trimmed V and J ends, which lost 1 base and 0 bases, there was a span of 16 bases. Per germline, CDR1 SGDLS and CDR2 YYNGEE. The CDR3 is 18 amino acids.

The chain joins TRBV28 to TRBJ2-2, with TRBD2 identical over 11 bases. The CDR3 runs to 17 residues. V was clipped by 5 bases and J by 3 bases; unmatched bases: 8. The germline V gene encodes CDR1 MDHEN and CDR2 SYDVKM. The CDR3 is CASSDSGRERDTGELFF. The CDR3 DNA is TGTGCCAGCAGTGATAGCGGGAGGGAGCGGGACACCGGGGAGCTGTTTTTT.